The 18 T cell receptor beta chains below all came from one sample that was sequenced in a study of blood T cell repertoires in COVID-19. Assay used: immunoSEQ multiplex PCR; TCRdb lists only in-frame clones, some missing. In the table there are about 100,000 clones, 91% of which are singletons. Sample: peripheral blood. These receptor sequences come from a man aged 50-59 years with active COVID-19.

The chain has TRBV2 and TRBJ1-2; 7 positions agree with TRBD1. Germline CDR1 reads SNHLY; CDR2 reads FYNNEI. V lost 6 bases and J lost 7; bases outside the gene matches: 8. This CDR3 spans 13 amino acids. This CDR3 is CASSATGAGGYTF. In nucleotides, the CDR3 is TGTGCCAGCAGCGCCACAGGGGCCGGTGGCTACACCTTC.

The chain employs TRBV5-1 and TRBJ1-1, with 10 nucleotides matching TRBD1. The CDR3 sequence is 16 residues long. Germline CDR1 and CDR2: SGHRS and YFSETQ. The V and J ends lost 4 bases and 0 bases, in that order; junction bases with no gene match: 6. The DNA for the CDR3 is TGCGCCAGCAGCCTCGGGACAGGGGTGATGAACACTGAAGCTTTCTTT. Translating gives CASSLGTGVMNTEAFF.

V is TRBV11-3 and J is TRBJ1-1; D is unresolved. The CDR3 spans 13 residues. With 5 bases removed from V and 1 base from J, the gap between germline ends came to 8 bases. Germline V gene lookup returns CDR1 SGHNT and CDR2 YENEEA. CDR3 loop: CASSRGPNTEAFF. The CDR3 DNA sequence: TGTGCCAGCAGCCGTGGCCCGAACACTGAAGCTTTCTTT.

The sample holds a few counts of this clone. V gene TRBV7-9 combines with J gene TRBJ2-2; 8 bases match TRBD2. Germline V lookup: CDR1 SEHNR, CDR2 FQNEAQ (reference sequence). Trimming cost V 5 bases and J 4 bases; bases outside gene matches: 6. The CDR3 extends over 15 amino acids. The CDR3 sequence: CASSQRGGTTGELFF. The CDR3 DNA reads TGTGCCAGCAGCCAACGGGGGGGTACCACCGGGGAGCTGTTTTTT.

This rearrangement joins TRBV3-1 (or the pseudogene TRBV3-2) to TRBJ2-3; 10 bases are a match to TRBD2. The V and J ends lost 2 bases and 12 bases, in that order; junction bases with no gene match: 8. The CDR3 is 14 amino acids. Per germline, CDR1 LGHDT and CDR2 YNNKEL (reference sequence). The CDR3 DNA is TGTGCCAGCAGCCAACTATTGGGACTAGCGATTCAGTATTTT. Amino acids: CASSQLLGLAIQYF.

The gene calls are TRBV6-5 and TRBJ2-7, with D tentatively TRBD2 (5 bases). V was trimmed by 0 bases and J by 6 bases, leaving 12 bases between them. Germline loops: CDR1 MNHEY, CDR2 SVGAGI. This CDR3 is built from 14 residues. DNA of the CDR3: TGTGCCAGCAGTTACTCAGGCCCGGGATCCGAGCAGTACTTC. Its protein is CASSYSGPGSEQYF.

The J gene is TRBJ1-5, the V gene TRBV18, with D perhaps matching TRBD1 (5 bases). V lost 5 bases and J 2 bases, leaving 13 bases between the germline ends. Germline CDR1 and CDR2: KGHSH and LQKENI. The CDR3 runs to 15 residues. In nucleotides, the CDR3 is TGTGCCAGCTCATCCGCGGGGGGGGGCAATCAGCCCCAGCATTTT. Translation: CASSSAGGGNQPQHF.

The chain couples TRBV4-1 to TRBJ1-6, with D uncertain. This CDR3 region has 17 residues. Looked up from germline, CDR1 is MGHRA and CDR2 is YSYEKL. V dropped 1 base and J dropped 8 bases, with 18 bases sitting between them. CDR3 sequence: CASSQVGVLSRDSPLHF. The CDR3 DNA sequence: TGCGCCAGCAGCCAAGTGGGAGTCCTTAGTCGGGATTCACCCCTCCACTTT.

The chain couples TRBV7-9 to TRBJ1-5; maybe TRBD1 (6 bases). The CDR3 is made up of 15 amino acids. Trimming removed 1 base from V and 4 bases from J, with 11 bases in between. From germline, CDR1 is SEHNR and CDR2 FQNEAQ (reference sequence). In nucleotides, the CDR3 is TGTGCCAGCAGCTTAGAGGGGGTCGCAAATCAGCCCCAGCATTTT. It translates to CASSLEGVANQPQHF.

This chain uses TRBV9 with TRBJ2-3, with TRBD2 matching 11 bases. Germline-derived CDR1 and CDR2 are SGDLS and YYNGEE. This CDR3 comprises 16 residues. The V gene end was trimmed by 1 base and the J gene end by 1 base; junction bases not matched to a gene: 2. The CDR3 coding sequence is TGTGCCAGCAGCGTAACTAGCGGGAGCGGCACAGATACGCAGTATTTT. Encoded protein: CASSVTSGSGTDTQYF.

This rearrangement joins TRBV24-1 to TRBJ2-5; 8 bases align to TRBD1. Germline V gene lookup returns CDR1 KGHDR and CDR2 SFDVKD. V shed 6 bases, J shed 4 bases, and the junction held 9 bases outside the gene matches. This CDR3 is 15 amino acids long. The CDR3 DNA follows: TGTGCCACCAGTTCCGCCCGACAGGGGCCAGAGACCCAGTACTTC. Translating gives CATSSARQGPETQYF.

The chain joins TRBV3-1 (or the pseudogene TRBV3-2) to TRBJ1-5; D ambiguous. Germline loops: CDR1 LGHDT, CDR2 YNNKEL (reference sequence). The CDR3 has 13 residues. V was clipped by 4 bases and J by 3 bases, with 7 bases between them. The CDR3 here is CASSPTLNQPQHF. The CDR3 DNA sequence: TGTGCCAGCAGCCCTACCCTCAATCAGCCCCAGCATTTT.

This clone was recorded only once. The CDR3 reads CASSAHLIPGNEQFF. The CDR3 nucleotides read TGTGCCAGCAGCGCCCACTTGATCCCCGGCAATGAGCAGTTCTTC. The chain recombines TRBV7-2 with TRBJ2-1; no clear D gene. Germline assignment: CDR1 SGHTA and CDR2 FQGNSA. V lost 5 bases to trimming and J lost 6 bases, with 17 bases between them. This CDR3 spans 15 amino acids.

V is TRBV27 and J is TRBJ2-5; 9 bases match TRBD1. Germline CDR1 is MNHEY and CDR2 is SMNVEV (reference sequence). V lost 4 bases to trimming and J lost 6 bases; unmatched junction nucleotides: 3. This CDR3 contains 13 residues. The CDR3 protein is CASSSQGAKTQYF. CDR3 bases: TGTGCCAGCAGTTCACAGGGGGCTAAGACCCAGTACTTC.

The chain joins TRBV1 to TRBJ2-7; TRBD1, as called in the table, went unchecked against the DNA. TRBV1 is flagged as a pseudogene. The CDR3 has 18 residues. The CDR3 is CTSSQDRDRQINSYEQYV. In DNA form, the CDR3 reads TGCACCAGCAGCCAAGACCGGGACAGACAGATTAACTCCTACGAGCAGTACGTC.

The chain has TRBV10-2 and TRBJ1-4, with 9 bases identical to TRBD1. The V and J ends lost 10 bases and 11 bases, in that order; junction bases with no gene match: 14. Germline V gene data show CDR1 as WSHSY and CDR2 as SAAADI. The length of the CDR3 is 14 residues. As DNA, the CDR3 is TGCGCCACCCTTCCACAGGGGGCAAGGGGGAAACTGTTTTTT. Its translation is CATLPQGARGKLFF.

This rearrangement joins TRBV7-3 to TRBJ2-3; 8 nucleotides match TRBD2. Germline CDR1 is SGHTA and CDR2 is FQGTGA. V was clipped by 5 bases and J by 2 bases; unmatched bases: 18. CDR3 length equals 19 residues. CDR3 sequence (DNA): TGTGCCAGCAGCCGCGGGAATAGCGGGGCCCCAGGGTACACAGATACGCAGTATTTT. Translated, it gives CASSRGNSGAPGYTDTQYF.

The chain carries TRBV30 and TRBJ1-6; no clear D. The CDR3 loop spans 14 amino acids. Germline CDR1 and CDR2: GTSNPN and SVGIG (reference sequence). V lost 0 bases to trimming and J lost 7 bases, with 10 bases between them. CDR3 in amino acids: CAWSVSSGNSPLHF. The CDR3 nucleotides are TGTGCCTGGAGTGTAAGCTCGGGGAATTCACCCCTCCACTTT.